This T cell receptor beta chain comes out of a study of T cell repertoires in cytomegalovirus infection. For the study at large: Both CMV infection and a matching HLA type were indicated by public TCR beta signatures.

This clonotype was found a few times. As yet, its antigen is unknown. Germline assignment: CDR1 LGHDT and CDR2 YNNKEL (reference sequence). There are 14 residues in the CDR3. V lost 0 bases, J lost 9 bases, and 15 bases lay in between. Study-wide results and caveats: Based on cumulative public TCR beta family frequency, carriers of CMV plus the relevant HLA were identified.

Using its own MiXCR run on the reads, TCRdb lists one record per CDR3 protein. This table has around 280,000 distinct CDR3 sequences, roughly 9.3% appearing once. This sequence originates from a human donor in good health (CMV status not recorded). Some clones in this sample may be carry-over from other donors' samples. V usage is TRBV3-1 and J usage is TRBJ2-7; D unresolved. The specimen sequenced was PBMCs. The CDR3 DNA is TGTGCCAGCAGCCAAGATACGAAACCTCGGGCGCAGTACTTC. Encoded protein: CASSQDTKPRAQYF.